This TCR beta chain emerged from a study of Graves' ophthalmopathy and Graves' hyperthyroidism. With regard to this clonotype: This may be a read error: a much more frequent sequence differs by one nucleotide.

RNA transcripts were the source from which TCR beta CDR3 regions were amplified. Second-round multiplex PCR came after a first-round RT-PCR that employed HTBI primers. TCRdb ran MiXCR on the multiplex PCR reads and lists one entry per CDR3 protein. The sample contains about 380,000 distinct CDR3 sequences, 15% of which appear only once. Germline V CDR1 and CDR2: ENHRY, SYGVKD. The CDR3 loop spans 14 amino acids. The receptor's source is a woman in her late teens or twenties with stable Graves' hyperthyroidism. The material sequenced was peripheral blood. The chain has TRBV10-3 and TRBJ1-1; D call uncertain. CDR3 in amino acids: CAISGPDKNTEACF. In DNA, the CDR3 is TGTGCCATCAGTGGCCCTGATAAGAACACTGAAGCTTGCTTT.